Listed below are T cell receptor beta chains from one sample, sequenced in a study of T-cell reconstitution after alpha-beta-depleted transplantation in children. TCRdb processed the PCR reads anew with MiXCR; each CDR3 protein has one entry. The data contain roughly 420,000 distinct CDR3 sequences, roughly 15% of them singletons. This specimen was PBMCs, mostly from graft donor cells, taken 360 days after TCRalphabeta/CD19-depleted stem cell transplant. Source of these receptors: a boy younger than two who had a stem cell transplant for Wiskott-Aldrich syndrome, so the T cells may come from the graft donor. Each CDR3 is given with its conserved first and last residue. Fields, in order: D gene, J gene, CDR3 length, V gene, clone size, CDR3 DNA, CDR3 protein. D genes are given only for firm matches. Some rows have no size entry. The others give once, few or many, or a class for an expanded clone.

D: .; J: TRBJ2-5; length: 17; V: TRBV4-1; size: few; DNA: TGCGCCAGCAGCCAAGTGCCCCGCGGTCAAGTCCAAGAGACCCAGTACTTC; CDR3: CASSQVPRGQVQETQYF
D: .; J: TRBJ2-1; length: 14; V: TRBV7-9; size: few; DNA: TGTGCCAGCAGCTCCAGGTACCCCTACAATGAGCAGTTCTTC; CDR3: CASSSRYPYNEQFF
D: .; J: TRBJ1-1; length: 12; V: TRBV19; size: .; DNA: TGTGCCAGTACTATGGCCTGGGAAGGAGCTTTCTTT; CDR3: CASTMAWEGAFF
D: .; J: TRBJ1-3; length: 16; V: TRBV4-2; size: .; DNA: TGTGCCAGCAGCCAGCCCGGACTGTTCTCTGGAAACACCATATATTTT; CDR3: CASSQPGLFSGNTIYF
D: .; J: TRBJ2-7; length: 14; V: TRBV5-1; size: .; DNA: TGCGCCAGCAGCTTCAATATCTGGGGCTACGAGCAGTACTTC; CDR3: CASSFNIWGYEQYF
D: .; J: TRBJ1-5; length: 20; V: TRBV7-2; size: .; DNA: TGTGCCAGCAGCTTAAGAGCCCCCAGACTTACAGGAGGGAGCAATCAGCCCCAGCATTTT; CDR3: CASSLRAPRLTGGSNQPQHF
D: .; J: TRBJ2-6; length: 17; V: TRBV29-1; size: many; DNA: TGCAGCGTCCCCAGGGGGGGCCAGGCCTCTGGGGCCAACGTCCTGACTTTC; CDR3: CSVPRGGQASGANVLTF
D: .; J: TRBJ1-2; length: 14; V: TRBV6-5; size: few; DNA: TGTGCCAGCAGTTACTCGGTGGGGGGTGATGGCTACACCTTC; CDR3: CASSYSVGGDGYTF
D: .; J: TRBJ2-7; length: 15; V: TRBV5-1; size: .; DNA: TGCGCCAGTAAGGGGATAAGACAGGACTCCTACGAGCAGTACTTC; CDR3: CASKGIRQDSYEQYF
D: .; J: TRBJ2-2; length: 19; V: TRBV9; size: few; DNA: TGTGCCAGCAGCGTAGCCCTAGGTGGGAGGGGGCCGAACACCGGGGAGCTGTTTTTT; CDR3: CASSVALGGRGPNTGELFF
D: .; J: TRBJ2-1; length: 13; V: TRBV7-9; size: .; DNA: TGTGCCAGCAGCCCGATCGTACATCCTGAGCAGTTCTTC; CDR3: CASSPIVHPEQFF
D: TRBD2; J: TRBJ2-1; length: 13; V: TRBV3-1; size: .; DNA: TGTGCCAGCAGCCAATCAACCGGGGGGGCTCAGTTCTTC; CDR3: CASSQSTGGAQFF
D: .; J: TRBJ2-3; length: 13; V: TRBV4-3; size: few; DNA: TGCGCCAGCAGCCAACAGGGGCTAGATACGCAGTATTTT; CDR3: CASSQQGLDTQYF
D: TRBD2; J: TRBJ2-1; length: 17; V: TRBV12-3/TRBV12-4; size: .; DNA: TGTGCCAGCAGTTCGGCCAGGACTAGCGGGGGCCATAATGAGCAGTTCTTC; CDR3: CASSSARTSGGHNEQFF
D: .; J: TRBJ2-5; length: 16; V: TRBV4-3; size: .; DNA: TGCGCCAGCAGCCAAGAAAGGCCAGGGTTGCAAGAGACCCAGTACTTC; CDR3: CASSQERPGLQETQYF
D: .; J: TRBJ2-7; length: 14; V: TRBV12-3/TRBV12-4; size: few; DNA: TGTGCCAGCAGTTTCGACCGGGCAGACTACGAGCAGTACTTC; CDR3: CASSFDRADYEQYF
D: .; J: TRBJ2-7; length: 13; V: TRBV10-3; size: few; DNA: TGTGCCATCAGTCCCCGGTTCTCCTACGAGCAGTACTTC; CDR3: CAISPRFSYEQYF
D: .; J: TRBJ2-3; length: 13; V: TRBV20-1; size: many; DNA: TGCAGTGCTAGGAGGGTAGGGACAGATACGCAGTATTTT; CDR3: CSARRVGTDTQYF
D: .; J: TRBJ2-1; length: 15; V: TRBV20-1; size: .; DNA: TGCAGTGCTAGAGCATGGGAATTCTCCTACAATGAGCAGTTCTTC; CDR3: CSARAWEFSYNEQFF
D: .; J: TRBJ1-5; length: 14; V: TRBV28; size: .; DNA: TGTGCCAGCAGTTGGCGGAGGGGCAACCAGCCCCAGCATTTT; CDR3: CASSWRRGNQPQHF
D: .; J: TRBJ1-5; length: 14; V: TRBV2; size: few; DNA: TGTGCCAGCAACCTACAGGTTAGCAATCAGCCCCAGCATTTT; CDR3: CASNLQVSNQPQHF
D: .; J: TRBJ2-1; length: 14; V: TRBV5-1; size: .; DNA: TGCGCCAGCAGCTTGGACGGAGCCTACAATGAGCAGTTCTTC; CDR3: CASSLDGAYNEQFF
D: TRBD2; J: TRBJ2-1; length: 12; V: TRBV30; size: once; DNA: TGTGCCTGGATGAGCGGGAGGTCTGAGCAGTTCTTC; CDR3: CAWMSGRSEQFF